The 32 T cell receptor beta chains reported below all come from one sample, sequenced in a study of blood T cell repertoires in COVID-19. Only in-frame clones appear in the TCRdb table, and some are missing; sequencing was by immunoSEQ multiplex PCR. The table shows about 240,000 clones, with 87% occurring only once. The sequencing input was peripheral blood. These receptors were taken from a man between 60 and 75 years old who had recovered from COVID-19.

This clone was seen a single time. V is TRBV5-6 and J is TRBJ2-5; possibly TRBD2 for D (8 bases). Looked up from germline, CDR1 is SGHDT and CDR2 is YYEEEE. This CDR3 is 18 amino acids long. V was shortened by 1 base and J by 4 bases, with 23 bases between the two germline ends. The CDR3 DNA sequence: TGTGCCAGCAGCTTGCCCAGGGGGGGACTAGGTGGGCCAGAGACCCAGTACTTC. As protein: CASSLPRGGLGGPETQYF.

The chain joins TRBV9 to TRBJ2-2; maybe TRBD1 (6 bases). The V gene's germline CDR1 is SGDLS and CDR2 YYNGEE. Trimming shortened V by 1 base and J by 5 bases, and 9 bases separated the two germline ends. The CDR3 has 14 residues. CDR3 amino acids: CASSVIQGTGELFF. CDR3 nucleotide sequence: TGTGCCAGCAGCGTAATCCAGGGGACCGGGGAGCTGTTTTTT.

V is TRBV6-2 or TRBV6-3 and J is TRBJ1-6, with D unresolved. Germline V lookup: CDR1 MNHEY, CDR2 SVGEGT. V was cut by 2 bases and J by 5 bases, with 10 bases left in between. This CDR3 comprises 15 residues. The CDR3 is CASSYGQKDNSPLHF. The DNA of the CDR3 is TGTGCCAGCAGTTACGGTCAGAAAGATAATTCACCCCTCCACTTT.

The J gene is TRBJ2-6, the V gene TRBV5-1; 7 bases map to TRBD1. The CDR3 runs 18 residues. The germline V gene encodes CDR1 SGHRS and CDR2 YFSETQ. Germline trimming cut 0 bases from V and 4 bases from J; bases unmatched to any gene: 10. As DNA, the CDR3 is TGCGCCAGCAGCTTGGCCGGACAGGATATCTCCGGGGCCAACGTCCTGACTTTC. Residues: CASSLAGQDISGANVLTF.

The J gene is TRBJ2-1, the V gene TRBV5-1; 7 nucleotides align to TRBD2. This CDR3 has 15 amino acids. After removal of 1 base from V and 9 bases from J, the junction contained 10 bases not matched to a gene. Germline CDR1 reads SGHRS; CDR2 reads YFSETQ. CDR3 bases: TGCGCCAGCAGCTTGTTAGGGACTACAGGAGGTGAGCAGTTCTTC. Translating it yields CASSLLGTTGGEQFF.

This chain links TRBV7-6 with TRBJ2-5; no firm D call. The CDR3 sequence is 15 residues long. Germline V gene data show CDR1 as SGHVS and CDR2 as FNYEAQ. Trimming stripped 0 bases from V and 1 base from J, with 9 bases between. This chain's CDR3 is CASSLAGPVQETQYF. The CDR3 region has the DNA TGTGCCAGCAGCTTAGCGGGCCCGGTCCAAGAGACCCAGTACTTC.

This rearrangement joins TRBV19 to TRBJ2-3, with 9 bases identical to TRBD2. Germline V lookup: CDR1 LNHDA, CDR2 SQIVND (reference sequence). The ends lost 1 base at V and 2 bases at J; junction bases unmatched: 7. The CDR3 extends over 17 amino acids. As DNA, the CDR3 is TGTGCCAGTAGTATAGGGGGAGCGGGGGGACCCACAGATACGCAGTATTTT. The encoded protein is CASSIGGAGGPTDTQYF.

The CDR3 nucleotides read TGTGCCAGCAGCTTTTCCATTGGACAGCTTAGGAATGAGCAGTTCTTC. Encoded protein: CASSFSIGQLRNEQFF. The J gene is TRBJ2-1, the V gene TRBV7-9; D perhaps matches TRBD1 (6 bases). The CDR3 totals 16 residues. V was clipped by 3 bases and J by 7 bases, with 19 bases between them. CDR1 SEHNR and CDR2 FQNEAQ come from the germline V gene (reference sequence).

The chain links TRBV24-1 to TRBJ1-5; D might be TRBD1 (5 bases). The CDR3 is 15 amino acids. V was trimmed by 5 bases and J by 1 base, leaving 11 bases between them. Germline lookup yields CDR1 KGHDR and CDR2 SFDVKD. The CDR3 DNA reads as TGTGCCACCAGTGGGTCTCGACAGAGCAATCAGCCCCAGCATTTT. This sequence encodes CATSGSRQSNQPQHF.

The chain is built from TRBV4-1 and TRBJ2-3, with D possibly being TRBD1 (5 bases). V dropped 4 bases and J dropped 4 bases, with 9 bases sitting between them. This CDR3 spans 13 amino acids. The V gene's germline CDR1 is MGHRA and CDR2 YSYEKL. CDR3 loop: CASSRDSSDTQYF. The CDR3 region has the DNA TGCGCCAGCAGCCGCGACAGTTCAGATACGCAGTATTTT.

J is TRBJ2-3 and V is TRBV6-5; 11 nucleotides agree with TRBD2. This CDR3 is 16 amino acids long. Germline assignment: CDR1 MNHEY and CDR2 SVGAGI. V lost 4 bases and J lost 0; bases outside the gene matches: 3. The CDR3 reads CASSWGLAESTDTQYF. CDR3 sequence (DNA): TGTGCCAGCAGTTGGGGACTAGCGGAAAGCACAGATACGCAGTATTTT.

The chain has TRBV3-1 (or the pseudogene TRBV3-2) and TRBJ1-2; the D is unclear. V was trimmed by 1 base and J by 6 bases, leaving 6 bases between them. The CDR3 is 12 residues long. Germline V CDR1 and CDR2: LGHDT, YNNKEL (reference sequence). CDR3 sequence (DNA): TGTGCCAGCAGCCAAGGACGGGATGGCTACACCTTC. Its translation is CASSQGRDGYTF.

This clone appeared once. The V gene is TRBV7-2, the J gene TRBJ1-2, with 9 bases that match TRBD1. This CDR3 has 13 residues. CDR1 is SGHTA and CDR2 is FQGNSA in the germline V gene. V was clipped by 5 bases and J by 8 bases; unmatched bases: 6. The chain's CDR3 is CASSRGQGTGYTF. The CDR3 coding sequence is TGTGCCAGCAGCCGTGGACAGGGGACGGGCTACACCTTC.

The chain carries TRBV28 and TRBJ1-4; D perhaps matches TRBD1 (5 bases). The CDR3 consists of 14 residues. Trimming shortened V by 2 bases and J by 8 bases, and 12 bases separated the two germline ends. CDR1 and CDR2 from the germline V gene are MDHEN and SYDVKM. In nucleotides, the CDR3 is TGTGCCAGCAGTTTACCCGGGGGGTGGGAAAAACTGTTTTTT. It encodes CASSLPGGWEKLFF.

The J gene is TRBJ2-2, the V gene TRBV10-3; D remains unclear. CDR1 and CDR2 (germline): ENHRY, SYGVKD. Trimming took off 0 bases at V and 4 bases at J, with 9 bases between the two ends. The CDR3 is made up of 15 amino acids. CDR3 amino acids: CAISESFGGTGELFF. The DNA for the CDR3 is TGTGCCATCAGTGAGTCGTTCGGCGGCACCGGGGAGCTGTTTTTT.

This chain links TRBV11-3 with TRBJ1-1; perhaps TRBD1 as D (6 bases). The CDR3 runs 13 residues. V lost 1 base and J lost 8, with 11 bases in between. Germline loops: CDR1 SGHNT, CDR2 YENEEA. Here the CDR3 DNA reads TGTGCCAGCAGCTTAGTATTGGACAGCGAAGCTTTCTTT. Translating it yields CASSLVLDSEAFF.

The chain combines TRBV27 with TRBJ1-2; D unresolved. Germline V CDR1 and CDR2: MNHEY, SMNVEV (reference sequence). Trimming took 7 bases from V and 1 from J, leaving 13 bases between them. This CDR3 has 14 amino acids. The CDR3 sequence is CASTKVAGNYGYTF. CDR3 sequence (DNA): TGTGCCAGCACCAAAGTGGCGGGTAACTATGGCTACACCTTC.

The chain employs TRBV11-3 and TRBJ2-5, with a possible D match to TRBD2 (5 bases). Germline loops: CDR1 SGHNT, CDR2 YENEEA. The CDR3 length is 15 residues. V lost 5 bases and J lost 0, with 13 bases in between. CDR3 DNA sequence: TGTGCCAGCAGCCCCCGGACCGGGAACCAAGAGACCCAGTACTTC. Protein: CASSPRTGNQETQYF.

This clone was observed a handful of times. The chain combines TRBV5-6 with TRBJ2-7; a weak D match, TRBD1 (5 bases). This CDR3 has 17 amino acids. Per germline, CDR1 SGHDT and CDR2 YYEEEE. V was shortened by 0 bases and J by 0 bases, with 16 bases between the two germline ends. The chain's CDR3 is CASSLGIRQGFSYEQYV. The CDR3, as DNA: TGTGCCAGCAGCTTGGGCATCAGGCAGGGATTCTCCTACGAGCAGTACGTC.

The rearrangement uses TRBV6-6 and TRBJ1-5; 7 nucleotides line up with TRBD1. V was pared by 5 bases and J by 4 bases, with 5 bases of the junction left unmatched. The germline CDR1 and CDR2 sequences are MNHNY and SVGAGI (reference sequence). CDR3 length: 14 amino acids. Written as DNA, the CDR3 is TGTGCCAGCAGTAAGGGACAGCTAAATCAGCCCCAGCATTTT. Protein: CASSKGQLNQPQHF.

The chain couples TRBV6-5 to TRBJ2-7; TRBD2 agrees at 13 bases. This CDR3 is 15 amino acids long. The V gene end was trimmed by 7 bases and the J gene end by 1 base; junction bases not matched to a gene: 4. CDR1 is MNHEY and CDR2 is SVGAGI in the germline V gene. The CDR3 loop reads CASKLTSGGSYEQYV. As DNA, the CDR3 is TGTGCCAGCAAACTGACTAGCGGGGGGTCCTACGAGCAGTACGTC.

The genes are TRBV2 and TRBJ2-1, with unresolved D. V was trimmed by 7 bases and J by 10 bases, leaving 14 bases between them. The CDR3 has 12 amino acids. CDR1 is SNHLY, CDR2 FYNNEI, per germline. This CDR3 reads CASTVGQLEQFF. CDR3 nucleotide sequence: TGTGCCAGCACTGTGGGCCAATTAGAGCAGTTCTTC.

The chain combines TRBV6-5 with TRBJ1-5; possibly TRBD1 for D (6 bases). V was cut by 5 bases and J by 0 bases, with 11 bases left in between. Germline V gives CDR1 MNHEY, CDR2 SVGAGI. The CDR3 length is 15 residues. This chain's CDR3 is CASSRQALSNQPQHF. DNA for the CDR3: TGTGCCAGCAGTAGACAGGCCCTTAGCAATCAGCCCCAGCATTTT.

The rearrangement joins TRBV15 to TRBJ1-2, with a weak D call TRBD1 (5 bases). The V gene's germline CDR1 is LNHNV and CDR2 YYDKDF (reference sequence). This CDR3 has 16 residues. V shed 0 bases and J shed 4 bases, with 15 bases lying between them. CDR3 amino acids: CATSRDLKTVFYGYTF. In DNA form, the CDR3 reads TGTGCCACCAGCAGAGATCTGAAGACAGTGTTCTATGGCTACACCTTC.

The chain links TRBV18 to TRBJ2-7, with 10 bases identical to TRBD2. The V segment lost 0 bases and the J segment 6 bases; nucleotides outside the gene matches: 11. The CDR3 covers 17 residues. The germline V gene has CDR1 KGHSH and CDR2 LQKENI. The CDR3 loop reads CASSPPRMSGGASEQYF. The CDR3 DNA reads as TGTGCCAGCTCACCACCCAGAATGAGCGGGGGGGCTTCCGAGCAGTACTTC.

In DNA form, the CDR3 reads TGTGCCAGCAGCGTAGTGACAGGGGCTTATGGCTACACCTTC. It translates to CASSVVTGAYGYTF. The V and J genes are TRBV9 and TRBJ1-2, with 8 bases matching TRBD1. CDR3 length: 14 residues. J was trimmed by 5 bases and V by 0 bases; bases with no gene match: 3. The germline V gene has CDR1 SGDLS and CDR2 YYNGEE.

The chain carries TRBV12-3 or TRBV12-4 and TRBJ2-7; 7 bases are a match to TRBD1. V trimming: 3 bases; J trimming: 3 bases; junction bases outside the gene matches: 2. This CDR3 has 13 amino acids. CDR3 sequence reads: CASSFRTGYEQYF. As DNA, the CDR3 is TGTGCCAGCAGTTTCAGGACAGGCTACGAGCAGTACTTC.

This clone has only a few counts. The chain couples TRBV24-1 to TRBJ2-3; maybe TRBD2 (6 bases). CDR3 length: 15 residues. The V end was cut by 10 bases, the J end by 0 bases, with 16 bases between. CDR1 and CDR2 (germline): KGHDR, SFDVKD. In DNA form, the CDR3 reads TGTGCCACTGTAGGGCCCGGGGGTAGCACAGATACGCAGTATTTT. Translation gives CATVGPGGSTDTQYF.

As DNA, the CDR3 is TGTGCCAGCAGTCTTGAAGGACAGGGCGCAGAGACCCAGTACTTC. This sequence encodes CASSLEGQGAETQYF. The chain employs TRBV2 and TRBJ2-5; 8 bases line up with TRBD1. After removal of 5 bases from V and 4 bases from J, the junction contained 9 bases not matched to a gene. Germline values: CDR1 SNHLY, CDR2 FYNNEI. The CDR3 loop spans 15 amino acids.

The rearrangement joins TRBV7-9 to TRBJ2-3; TRBD1 might be the D (6 bases). V was clipped by 0 bases and J by 3 bases, with 13 bases between them. CDR1 and CDR2 (germline): SEHNR, FQNEAQ (reference sequence). The CDR3 runs 16 residues. The CDR3 coding sequence is TGTGCCAGCAGCTTAGCCACAGGGCTGGAGACAGATACGCAGTATTTT. Its translation: CASSLATGLETDTQYF.

The V call is TRBV2, the J call TRBJ1-1; 7 bases agree with TRBD1. The CDR3 has 14 residues. V gave up 6 bases and J gave up 0 bases; unmatched junction bases: 4. Germline values: CDR1 SNHLY, CDR2 FYNNEI. CDR3: CASRDRLMNTEAFF. The DNA for the CDR3 is TGTGCCAGCAGGGACAGGCTCATGAACACTGAAGCTTTCTTT.

This clone was seen at least ten times. The genes are TRBV10-3 and TRBJ2-3, with 9 bases lining up with TRBD1. From germline, CDR1 is ENHRY and CDR2 SYGVKD. J was trimmed by 5 bases and V by 6 bases; bases with no gene match: 6. The CDR3 has 14 residues. DNA for the CDR3: TGTGCCATCAGGGGGACAGGGAAAGGAGATACGCAGTATTTT. The encoded protein is CAIRGTGKGDTQYF.